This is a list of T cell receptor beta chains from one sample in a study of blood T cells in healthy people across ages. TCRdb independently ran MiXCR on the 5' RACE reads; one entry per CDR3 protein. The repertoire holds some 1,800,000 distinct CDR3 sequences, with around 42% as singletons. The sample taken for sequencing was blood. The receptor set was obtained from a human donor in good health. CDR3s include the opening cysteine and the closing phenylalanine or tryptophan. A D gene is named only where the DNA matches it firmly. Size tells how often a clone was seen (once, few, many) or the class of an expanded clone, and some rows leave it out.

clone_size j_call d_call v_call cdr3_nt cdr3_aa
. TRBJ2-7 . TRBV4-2 TGTGCCTGCAGCCAAGATACCGGCGAGCAGTACTTC CACSQDTGEQYF
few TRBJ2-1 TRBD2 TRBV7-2 TGTGCCAGCAGCTTAGGTGGCGGGGGGGCCACGAACAATGAGCAGTTCTTC CASSLGGGGATNNEQFF
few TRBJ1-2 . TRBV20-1 TGCAGTGCTACCAGGACTGTAAATGGCTACACCTTC CSATRTVNGYTF
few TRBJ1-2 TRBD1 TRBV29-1 TGCAGCGTGAACAGGGGAATGTACTATGGCTACACCTTC CSVNRGMYYGYTF
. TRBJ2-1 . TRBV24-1 TGTGCCACCAGTGAGTTCGGACACGCCGAGGGGAATGAGCAGTTCTTC CATSEFGHAEGNEQFF
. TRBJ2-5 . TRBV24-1 TGTGCCACTCTGGACGGATCTTGGGAGACCCAGTACTTC CATLDGSWETQYF
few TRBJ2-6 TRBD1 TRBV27 TGTGCCAGCAGACCCACAGGGGACCCTCTCTCTGGGGCCAACGTCCTGACTTTC CASRPTGDPLSGANVLTF
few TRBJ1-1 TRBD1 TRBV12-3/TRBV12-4 TGTGCCAGCAGTTTTTTTGCAGGACAGGGTTGGACTGAAGCTTTCTTT CASSFFAGQGWTEAFF
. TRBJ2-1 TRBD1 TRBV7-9 TGTGCCAGCAGCCGCCCGGACAGGGGATGGAATGAGCAGTTCTTC CASSRPDRGWNEQFF
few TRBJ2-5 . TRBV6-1 TGTGCCAGCAGTGTTCGTATCAATGAGCAGTACTTC CASSVRINEQYF
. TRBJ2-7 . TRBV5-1 TGCGCCAGCAGCTTCGCGGGTCCCAACGAGCAGTACTTC CASSFAGPNEQYF
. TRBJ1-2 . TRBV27 TGTGCCAGCAGTATGGATTGGGGGCCCTCCTATGGCTACACCTTC CASSMDWGPSYGYTF
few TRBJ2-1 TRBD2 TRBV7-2 TGTGCCAGCAGCCGGGGGAGGGTCAACAATGAGCAGTTCTTC CASSRGRVNNEQFF
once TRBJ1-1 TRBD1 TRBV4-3 TGCGCCAGCAGCCAAACAGGGGGAAGCGGCACTGAAGCTTTCTTT CASSQTGGSGTEAFF
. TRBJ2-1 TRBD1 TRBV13 TGTGCCAGCAGTTTGGGGGGACAGGGATGGTATGAGCAGTTCTTC CASSLGGQGWYEQFF
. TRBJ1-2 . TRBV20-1 TGCAGTGCTATTGCGGATGGCTACACCTTC CSAIADGYTF
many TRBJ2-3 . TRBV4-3 TGCGCCAGCAGCCAAGCGGTCACAGATACGCAGTATTTT CASSQAVTDTQYF
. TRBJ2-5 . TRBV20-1 TGCAGTGCCCGAGTGAGTTTGGAGACCCAGTACTTC CSARVSLETQYF
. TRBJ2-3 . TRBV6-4 TGTGCCAGCAGTGTGGACGGCAACACAGATACGCAGTATTTT CASSVDGNTDTQYF
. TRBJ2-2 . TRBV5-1 TGCGCCAGCACCCTCCGAGCGACGGGGCTGAACACCGGGGAGCTGTTTTTT CASTLRATGLNTGELFF
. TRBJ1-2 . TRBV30 TGTGCCTGGAGTGTACAAAGGTTCTATGGCTACACCTTC CAWSVQRFYGYTF
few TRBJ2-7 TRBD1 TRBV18 TGTGCCAGCTCAGCGACAGGGTTCGACGAGCAGTACTTC CASSATGFDEQYF
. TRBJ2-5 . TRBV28 TGTGCCAGCAGGCCGGGACTCCACGTGGCGGCCCAGTACTTC CASRPGLHVAAQYF
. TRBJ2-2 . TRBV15 TGTGCCACCAGCAGAGATCTCGGGGGAACCGGGGAGCTGTTTTTT CATSRDLGGTGELFF
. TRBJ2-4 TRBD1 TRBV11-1 TGTGCCAACAGCAATTTTTACAGGGGGCTAATTCCACCACACAGATCTAAAAACATTCAGTACTTC CANSNFYRGLIPPHRSKNIQYF
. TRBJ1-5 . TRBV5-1 TGCGCCAGCAGCTTATGGGAAGGCAATCAGCTCCAGCATTTT CASSLWEGNQLQHF
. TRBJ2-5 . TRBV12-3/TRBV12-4 TGTGCCAGCAAACTAGGAGGGGGAGCAGGAGAGACCCAGTACTTC CASKLGGGAGETQYF
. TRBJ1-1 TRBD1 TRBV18 TGTGCCAGCTCCCCGGGACAGGAAGCTTTCTTT CASSPGQEAFF
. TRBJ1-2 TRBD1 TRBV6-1 TGTGCCAGCAGGAAGGACAGGGCTGCTAACTATGGCTACACCTTC CASRKDRAANYGYTF
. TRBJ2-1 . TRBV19 TGTGCCAGTAGTATAGACAGGGACTCCAATGAGCAGTTCTTC CASSIDRDSNEQFF
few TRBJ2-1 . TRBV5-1 TGCGCCAGCAGCCTCGGATTCTATGAGCAGTTCTTC CASSLGFYEQFF
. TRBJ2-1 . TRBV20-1 TGCAGTGCTAGATTACTCCCTGGGAACAATGAGCAGTTCTTC CSARLLPGNNEQFF
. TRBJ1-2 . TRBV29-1 TGCAGCGTTGATGGGGGTCATGGCTACACCTTC CSVDGGHGYTF
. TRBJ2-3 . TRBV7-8 TGTGCCAGCAGCTTAGGAAGCGGCGATAGCACAGATACGCAGTATTTT CASSLGSGDSTDTQYF
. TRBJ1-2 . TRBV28 TGTGCCATACAGGGTGTCTATGGCTACACCTTC CAIQGVYGYTF
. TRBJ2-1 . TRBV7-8 TGTGCCAGCAGCTTAACCGGAATAGCCGCGGCCTACAATGAGCAGTTCTTC CASSLTGIAAAYNEQFF
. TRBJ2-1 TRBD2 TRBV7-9 TGTGCCAGCAGCTTAGAGTTCGGCGGGGGTAATGAGCAGTTCTTC CASSLEFGGGNEQFF
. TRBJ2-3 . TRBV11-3 TGTGCCAGCAGCCGGTCGGGACACACAGATACGCAGTATTTT CASSRSGHTDTQYF
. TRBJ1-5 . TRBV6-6 TGTGCCAGCAGCCGGAGGGTCCCAGGGGATGGTGATCAGCCCCAGCATTTT CASSRRVPGDGDQPQHF
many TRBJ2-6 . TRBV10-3 TGTGCCATCAGTGAGACAGGAACCAACGTCCTGACTTTC CAISETGTNVLTF
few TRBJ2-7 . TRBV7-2 TGTGCCAGCAGCCGAACGTCAGGCCTCCTCTACGAGCAGTACTTC CASSRTSGLLYEQYF
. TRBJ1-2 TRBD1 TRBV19 TGTGCCAGTAGCCTTGACAGGGAAAGTGGCTGCACCTTC CASSLDRESGCTF
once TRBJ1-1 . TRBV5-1 TGCGCCACGCGACGATCCGGGTTGGACACTGAAGCTTTCTTT CATRRSGLDTEAFF
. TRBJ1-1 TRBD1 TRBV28 TGTGCCAGCAGCCTTTGGACAGGGTGGGATCGAAACACTGAAGCTTTCTTT CASSLWTGWDRNTEAFF
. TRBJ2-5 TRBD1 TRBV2 TGTGCCAGCAGTTACGGACAGGGGGACCAAGAGACCCAGTACTTC CASSYGQGDQETQYF
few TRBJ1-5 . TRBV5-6 TGTGCCAGCAGCTGGGCAAGAAATCAGCCCCAGCATTTT CASSWARNQPQHF
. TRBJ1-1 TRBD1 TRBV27 TGTGCCAGCAGTTCGTCGCCCGGGACAGCGAACACTGAAGCTTTCTTT CASSSSPGTANTEAFF
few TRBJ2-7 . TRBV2 TGTGCCAGCAGAAAGACAGGTACCTACGAGCAGTACTTC CASRKTGTYEQYF
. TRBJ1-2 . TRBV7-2 TGTGCCAGCAGCTTAGCTCCAGGCACTTACTATGGCTACACCTTC CASSLAPGTYYGYTF
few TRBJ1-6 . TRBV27 TGTGCCAGCAGTTTCGGACACTCATCACCCCTCCACTTT CASSFGHSSPLHF
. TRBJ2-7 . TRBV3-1 TGTGCCAGCAGCCAAGGTCCCTCTGTGGCCTACGAGCAGTACTTC CASSQGPSVAYEQYF
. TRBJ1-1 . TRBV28 TGTGCCAGCATTGTAGGGGCGACCAACACTGAAGCTTTCTTT CASIVGATNTEAFF
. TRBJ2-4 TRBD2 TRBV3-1 TGTGCCAGCAGCCAAGGAGCAACGGGACTACCTTACAATGAGCAGTACTTC CASSQGATGLPYNEQYF